This T cell receptor (beta chain) was profiled in a study of breast tumors, draining lymph nodes, adjacent tissues. TCRdb itself ran the multiplex PCR reads through MiXCR, one entry per CDR3 protein. The sample shows about 180,000 distinct CDR3 sequences, 33% of them seen only once. Axillary draining lymph nodes of breast cancer patients supplied the node samples. This clonotype appeared many times. The CDR3 consists of 14 residues. V trimming: 4 bases; J trimming: 1 base; junction bases outside the gene matches: 1. Germline V gene data show CDR1 as PRHDT and CDR2 as FYEKMQ (reference sequence). The source is a female donor with breast cancer. Some clones in this sample may be carry-over from other donors' samples. The sequencing sample was made of axillary lymph node tissue. J is TRBJ2-7 and V is TRBV13; TRBD1 matches at 10 bases. The CDR3: CASSSGQGSYEQYF. The DNA of the CDR3 is TGTGCCAGCAGCTCGGGACAGGGGTCCTACGAGCAGTACTTC.